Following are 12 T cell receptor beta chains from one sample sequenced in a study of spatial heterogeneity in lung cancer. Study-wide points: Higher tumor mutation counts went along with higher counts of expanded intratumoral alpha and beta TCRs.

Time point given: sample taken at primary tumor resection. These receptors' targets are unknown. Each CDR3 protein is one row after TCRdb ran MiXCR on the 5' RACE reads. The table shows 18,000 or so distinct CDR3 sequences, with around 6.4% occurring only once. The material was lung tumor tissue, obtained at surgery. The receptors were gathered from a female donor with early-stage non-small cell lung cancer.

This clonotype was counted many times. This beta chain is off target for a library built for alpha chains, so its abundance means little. The CDR3: CASSQDSKYGGETQYF. The CDR3 region has the DNA TGTGCCAGCAGCCAAGACTCAAAATACGGGGGGGAGACCCAGTACTTC. This chain connects TRBV3-1 to TRBJ2-5; TRBD2 aligns across 7 bases. The CDR3 runs to 16 residues. Losses at the gene ends were 0 bases for V and 5 bases for J; bases not matched to a gene: 9. The germline gives CDR1 LGHDT, CDR2 YNNKEL (reference sequence).

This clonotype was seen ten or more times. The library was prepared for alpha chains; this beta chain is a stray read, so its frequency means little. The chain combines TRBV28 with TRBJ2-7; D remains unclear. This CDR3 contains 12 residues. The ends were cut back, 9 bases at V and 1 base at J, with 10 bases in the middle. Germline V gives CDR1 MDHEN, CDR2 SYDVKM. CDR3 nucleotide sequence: TGTGCCAGTCGACCCCCATCCTACGAGCAGTACTTC. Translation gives CASRPPSYEQYF.

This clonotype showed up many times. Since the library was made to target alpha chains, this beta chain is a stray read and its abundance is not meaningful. The CDR3 loop is CASSPPDRGPYEQYF. CDR3 nucleotide sequence: TGTGCCAGCTCACCACCGGACAGGGGCCCCTACGAGCAGTACTTC. The gene calls are TRBV18 and TRBJ2-7; 9 positions match TRBD1. The CDR3 extends over 15 amino acids. Germline V CDR1 and CDR2: KGHSH, LQKENI. V lost 0 bases to trimming and J lost 2 bases; unmatched junction nucleotides: 2. The whole variable domain, remainder taken from reference TRBV18 and TRBJ2-7, is NAGVMQNPRHLVRRRGQEARLRCSPMKGHSHVYWYRQLPEEGLKFMVYLQKENIIDESGMPKERFSAEFPKEGPSILRIQQVVRGDSAAYFCASSPPDRGPYEQYFGPGTRLTVT.

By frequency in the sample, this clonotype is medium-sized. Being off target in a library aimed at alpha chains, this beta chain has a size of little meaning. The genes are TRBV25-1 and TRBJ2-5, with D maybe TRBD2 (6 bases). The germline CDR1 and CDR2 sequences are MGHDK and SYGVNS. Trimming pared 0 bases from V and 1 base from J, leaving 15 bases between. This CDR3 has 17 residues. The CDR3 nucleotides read TGTGCCAGCAGTGAATATGGAAAAAGGGACTTCCAAGAGACCCAGTACTTC. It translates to CASSEYGKRDFQETQYF.

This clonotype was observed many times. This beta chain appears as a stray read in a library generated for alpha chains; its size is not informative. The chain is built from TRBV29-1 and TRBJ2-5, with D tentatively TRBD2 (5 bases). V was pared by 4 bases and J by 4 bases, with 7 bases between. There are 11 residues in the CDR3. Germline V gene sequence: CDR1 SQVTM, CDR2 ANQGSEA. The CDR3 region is CSVAEGETQYF. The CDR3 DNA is TGCAGCGTTGCAGAGGGAGAGACCCAGTACTTC.

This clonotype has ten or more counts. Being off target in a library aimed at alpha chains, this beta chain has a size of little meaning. The CDR3 DNA sequence: TGTGCCAGCAGCTTAGATCCGGGCCCCGTGGCTGAAGCTTTCTTT. This translates into CASSLDPGPVAEAFF. The chain links TRBV11-2 to TRBJ1-1; D gene ambiguous. The CDR3 is 15 amino acids. Trimming pared 0 bases from V and 6 bases from J, leaving 14 bases between. In germline, CDR1 is SGHAT, CDR2 FQNNGV.

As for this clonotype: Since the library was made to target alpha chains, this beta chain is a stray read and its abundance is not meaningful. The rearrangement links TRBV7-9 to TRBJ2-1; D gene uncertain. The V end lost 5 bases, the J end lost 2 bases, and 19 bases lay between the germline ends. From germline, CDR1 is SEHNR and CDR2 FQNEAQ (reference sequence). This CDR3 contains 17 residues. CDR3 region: CASSPESGVTAYNEQFF. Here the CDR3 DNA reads TGTGCCAGCAGCCCGGAGAGTGGGGTCACCGCCTACAATGAGCAGTTCTTC.

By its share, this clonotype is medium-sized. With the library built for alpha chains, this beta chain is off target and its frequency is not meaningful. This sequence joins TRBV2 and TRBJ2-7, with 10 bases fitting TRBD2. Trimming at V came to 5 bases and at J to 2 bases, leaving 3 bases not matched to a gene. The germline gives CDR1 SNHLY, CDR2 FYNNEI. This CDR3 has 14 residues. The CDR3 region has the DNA TGTGCCAGCAGTTGGACTAGCGGACCCTACGAGCAGTACTTC. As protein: CASSWTSGPYEQYF.

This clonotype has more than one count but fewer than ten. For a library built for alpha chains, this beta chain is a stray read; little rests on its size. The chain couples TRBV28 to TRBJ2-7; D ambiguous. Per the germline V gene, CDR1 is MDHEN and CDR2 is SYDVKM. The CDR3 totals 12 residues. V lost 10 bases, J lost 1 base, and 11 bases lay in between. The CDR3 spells CATQAPSYEQYF. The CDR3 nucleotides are TGTGCCACCCAAGCCCCGTCCTACGAGCAGTACTTC.

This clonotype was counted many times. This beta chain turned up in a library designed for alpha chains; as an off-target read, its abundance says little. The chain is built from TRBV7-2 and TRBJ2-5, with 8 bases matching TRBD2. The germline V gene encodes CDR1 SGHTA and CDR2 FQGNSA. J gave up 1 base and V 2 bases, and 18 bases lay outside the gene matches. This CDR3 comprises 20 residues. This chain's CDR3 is CASSLRWTGGPVNVQETQYF. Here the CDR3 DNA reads TGTGCCAGCAGCTTAAGGTGGACGGGAGGGCCGGTGAACGTCCAAGAGACCCAGTACTTC.

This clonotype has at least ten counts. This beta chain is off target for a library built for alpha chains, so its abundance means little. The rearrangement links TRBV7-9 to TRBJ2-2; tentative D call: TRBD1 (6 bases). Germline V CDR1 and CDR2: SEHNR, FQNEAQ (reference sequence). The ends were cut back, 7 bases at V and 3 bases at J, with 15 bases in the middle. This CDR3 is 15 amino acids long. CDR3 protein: CASTSRGSYTGELFF. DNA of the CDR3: TGTGCCAGCACTTCGAGGGGGTCCTACACCGGGGAGCTGTTTTTT.

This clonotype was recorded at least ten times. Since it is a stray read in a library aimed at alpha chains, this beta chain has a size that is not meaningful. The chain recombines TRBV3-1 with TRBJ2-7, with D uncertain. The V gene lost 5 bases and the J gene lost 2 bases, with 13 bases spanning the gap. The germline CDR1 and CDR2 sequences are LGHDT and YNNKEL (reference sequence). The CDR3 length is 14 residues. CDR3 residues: CASSDTDGPYEQYF. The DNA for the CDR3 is TGTGCCAGCAGCGATACCGACGGCCCCTACGAGCAGTACTTC.